Listed below are T cell receptor beta chains from one sample, sequenced in a study of tumor and adjacent non-tumor tissue in lung cancer. MiXCR, applied by TCRdb to the multiplex PCR reads, yields one record per CDR3 protein. The repertoire holds about 110,000 distinct CDR3 sequences, with roughly 80% as singletons. The sequencing sample was made of lung tumor tissue. The receptor source for this set is a woman aged 55-75 years with non-small cell lung cancer. Both conserved end residues are part of each CDR3. D genes are given only for firm matches. Clone size is given for some rows only: seen once, a few or many times, or a class if the clone is expanded.

TGTGCCAGCAGACTAAATACTGGGATAGGGAGCACTGAAACTTTCTTT | CASRLNTGIGSTETFF | NA | TRBJ1-1 | NA | TRBV6-5
TGTGCCAGCAAATCACAGGGCCCACTCTATGGCTACACCTTC | CASKSQGPLYGYTF | NA | TRBJ1-2 | NA | TRBV11-1
TGCAGTGCTAGAGATTCCGGGACAGTGTACGAGCAGTACTTC | CSARDSGTVYEQYF | many | TRBJ2-7 | TRBD1 | TRBV20-1
TGTGCCAGCAGCACGGGACAGGGCAACTCTGGGGCCAACGTCCTGACTTTC | CASSTGQGNSGANVLTF | many | TRBJ2-6 | TRBD1 | TRBV6-1
TGTGCCAGCTCACCAAAGGGGAAAGGAGAGTATAATGAGCAGTTCTTC | CASSPKGKGEYNEQFF | once | TRBJ2-1 | NA | TRBV18
TGTGCGAGCATCCGCACGACTAGCGGGATTTACGAGCAGTACTTC | CASIRTTSGIYEQYF | once | TRBJ2-7 | TRBD2 | TRBV6-5
TGTGCCAGCAGTGGCCCGGACAGTGCCATATTCTCTGGGGCCAACATCCTAACTTTC | CASSGPDSAIFSGANILTF | NA | TRBJ2-6 | NA | TRBV6-1
TGTGCCATCAGTGTGGGGACTACCGGTGTCTACGAACAGTACTTC | CAISVGTTGVYEQYF | NA | TRBJ2-7 | TRBD2 | TRBV10-3
TGTGCCAGCAGTTCAGGGCATCCGGCCAAAGACATTCAGTACTTC | CASSSGHPAKDIQYF | NA | TRBJ2-4 | NA | TRBV12-3/TRBV12-4
TGCGCCAGCAGTCAAGACGGGAAGGGGGAAAAACTGTTTTTT | CASSQDGKGEKLFF | NA | TRBJ1-4 | NA | TRBV4-3
TGTGCCAACAGTTTGACTAGCGGGGGGGCCTACTACGAGCAGTACTTC | CANSLTSGGAYYEQYF | NA | TRBJ2-7 | TRBD2 | TRBV11-2
TGTGTCAGCAGCTTAGGGTCAAGGGTGAATTCACCCCTCCACTTT | CVSSLGSRVNSPLHF | NA | TRBJ1-6 | NA | TRBV13
TGTGCCAGCATCTTAGGCGGGGGCTCCCACAATGGGCAGTTCTTC | CASILGGGSHNGQFF | NA | TRBJ2-1 | NA | TRBV11-3
TGCAGCGTTGACGTTGACTCTGGAAACACCATATATTTT | CSVDVDSGNTIYF | NA | TRBJ1-3 | NA | TRBV29-1
TGTGTCAGCAGTTTCAGTGGGAGGCTAGATACGCAGTATTTT | CVSSFSGRLDTQYF | once | TRBJ2-3 | NA | TRBV12-3/TRBV12-4
TGCTCCAGCAGCCAAGATTTCGACGGGACCTCCTACGAGCAGTACTTC | CSSSQDFDGTSYEQYF | NA | TRBJ2-7 | NA | TRBV4-3
TGTGCCAGCAGCTCGGGGGTTGCCGCCTACAATGAGCAGTTCTTC | CASSSGVAAYNEQFF | NA | TRBJ2-1 | NA | TRBV7-3
TGTGCCAGCAGCCTAGAGTTGACTGGCGGGAGTCACAATGAGCGGTTCTTC | CASSLELTGGSHNERFF | NA | TRBJ2-1 | TRBD2 | TRBV11-3
TGTGCCTGGAGTCCCTATCGCGGGACGAGGGGTTACAATGAGCAGTTCTTC | CAWSPYRGTRGYNEQFF | NA | TRBJ2-1 | NA | TRBV30
TGCAGTGCCCCTCTATGGGGGAATAAGCGGTTCTTC | CSAPLWGNKRFF | NA | TRBJ2-1 | NA | TRBV20-1
TGCAGCGTCGGGACAGGGCACTATGACTATACCTTC | CSVGTGHYDYTF | NA | TRBJ1-2 | TRBD1 | TRBV29-1
TGTGCCAGCAGTCCGGACGCGGGCGAGCAGTACTTC | CASSPDAGEQYF | NA | TRBJ2-7 | NA | TRBV5-5
TGTGCCGGCACTTTAGGAAACAGGGACAGCTACACCTTC | CAGTLGNRDSYTF | NA | TRBJ1-2 | NA | TRBV28
TGCTCCAGCAGCCAAGCCGTGACTAGCGGGAGGACTGGGGCCAAAGTCCTGACTTTC | CSSSQAVTSGRTGAKVLTF | NA | TRBJ2-6 | TRBD2 | TRBV4-3
TGTGCCAGCTGCCAAGGGACTAGCGGGACCTACGAGCAGTACTTC | CASCQGTSGTYEQYF | NA | TRBJ2-7 | TRBD2 | TRBV4-3
TGTGCCAACAGCCCCGGACAGAGTGGAGATACGCAGTATTTT | CANSPGQSGDTQYF | NA | TRBJ2-3 | NA | TRBV5-6
NA | CAWSSGTVGDYGCTF | NA | TRBJ1-2 | NA | TRBV12-3/TRBV12-4
TGTGCCACCCGGGATGACTTTGGAAACACCATTTATTTT | CATRDDFGNTIYF | NA | TRBJ1-3 | NA | TRBV11-3
TGTGCCAGCAGCTTAGAATCGGGGAGAGGCACTGAGGCTGTCTTT | CASSLESGRGTEAVF | NA | TRBJ1-1 | NA | TRBV11-3
TGTGCCAGCAGTTTAAGCTCTGGGGCCAACGTCCTGACTTTC | CASSLSSGANVLTF | many | TRBJ2-6 | NA | TRBV12-3/TRBV12-4